A single sample is the source of the 22 T cell receptor beta chains below, sequenced in a study of blood T cell repertoires in COVID-19. Assay used: immunoSEQ multiplex PCR; TCRdb lists only in-frame clones, some missing. The sample lists 300,000 to 350,000 clones, around 86% seen once, with roughly 6.3% in the top ten. The material sequenced was peripheral blood. The receptor source for this set is a woman in her forties or fifties with COVID-19, enrolled during active disease.

The chain couples TRBV6-4 to TRBJ1-6; the match to TRBD1 covers 9 bases. V was clipped by 0 bases and J by 7 bases; unmatched bases: 7. Germline CDR1 and CDR2: MRHNA and SNTAGT. There are 17 residues in the CDR3. For the CDR3, the DNA is TGTGCCAGCAGTGACTCGTCGGGACAGGGAGGGAATTCACCCCTCCACTTT. Its translation is CASSDSSGQGGNSPLHF.

V usage is TRBV19 and J usage is TRBJ2-2, with D perhaps TRBD1 (5 bases). CDR3 length: 16 amino acids. From germline, CDR1 is LNHDA and CDR2 SQIVND (reference sequence). Trimming pared 1 base from V and 6 bases from J, leaving 15 bases between. CDR3 protein: CASSIGQGWGSGELFF. The DNA for the CDR3 is TGTGCCAGTAGTATAGGCCAGGGTTGGGGTTCCGGGGAGCTGTTTTTT.

The rearrangement uses TRBV7-9 and TRBJ2-1; 7 nucleotides match TRBD1. The CDR3 is 16 amino acids. J was trimmed by 6 bases and V by 2 bases; bases with no gene match: 10. Germline V gives CDR1 SEHNR, CDR2 FQNEAQ (reference sequence). The CDR3 DNA sequence: TGTGCCAGCAGCTTACCGCAGACAGGGAAGGCCAATGAGCAGTTCTTC. The encoded protein is CASSLPQTGKANEQFF.

The gene calls are TRBV25-1 and TRBJ2-1; D gene ambiguous. CDR1 is MGHDK and CDR2 is SYGVNS in the germline V gene. V was clipped by 2 bases and J by 4 bases, with 6 bases between them. This CDR3 spans 13 amino acids. The CDR3, as DNA: TGTGCCAGCAGTGAACAGATATACAATGAGCAGTTCTTC. Its translation is CASSEQIYNEQFF.

The rearrangement links TRBV6-5 to TRBJ2-1, with TRBD2 matching over 9 bases. There are 15 residues in the CDR3. The ends lost 7 bases at V and 4 bases at J; junction bases unmatched: 8. Germline CDR1 reads MNHEY; CDR2 reads SVGAGI. The CDR3 DNA reads TGTGCCAGCAACGTAGCGGGAGTCTCATACAATGAGCAGTTCTTC. Encoded protein: CASNVAGVSYNEQFF.

The table lists this clone with a count of one. The V gene is TRBV10-3, the J gene TRBJ2-1, with 11 nucleotides matching TRBD2. V shed 2 bases and J 4 bases; nucleotides not matched to a gene: 10. CDR3 length equals 18 residues. Per the germline V gene, CDR1 is ENHRY and CDR2 is SYGVKD. CDR3 coding DNA: TGTGCCATCAGTGAGGGACTAGCGGGTAGAGGAGTTTACAATGAGCAGTTCTTC. Encoded protein: CAISEGLAGRGVYNEQFF.

The chain carries TRBV5-8 and TRBJ1-4, with D uncertain. The ends were cut back, 0 bases at V and 2 bases at J, with 11 bases in the middle. The CDR3 totals 16 residues. Germline loops: CDR1 SGHTS, CDR2 YDEGEE. The CDR3 region is CASSLVSGGTNEKLFF. CDR3 bases: TGTGCCAGCAGCTTGGTGTCCGGAGGGACTAATGAAAAACTGTTTTTT.

The V gene is TRBV24-1, the J gene TRBJ2-2, with 9 bases fitting TRBD1. CDR1 KGHDR and CDR2 SFDVKD come from the germline V gene. The CDR3 is made up of 17 amino acids. The junction had 7 bases not matched to a gene; V was cut back by 3 bases and J by 3 bases. CDR3 coding DNA: TGTGCCACCAGTGATCCGGACAGGGGAGTTTACACCGGGGAGCTGTTTTTT. Translating gives CATSDPDRGVYTGELFF.

This clone was found once. This chain uses TRBV6-5 with TRBJ2-7; 8 nucleotides agree with TRBD2. Per the germline V gene, CDR1 is MNHEY and CDR2 is SVGAGI. The CDR3 spans 15 residues. V trimming: 6 bases; J trimming: 2 bases; junction bases outside the gene matches: 9. CDR3 protein: CASRDPSGSPYEQYF. The DNA for the CDR3 is TGTGCCAGCAGAGACCCGAGCGGGAGCCCCTACGAGCAGTACTTC.

The chain employs TRBV30 and TRBJ1-2; TRBD1 matches 9 bases. This CDR3 is 21 amino acids long. The germline V gene encodes CDR1 GTSNPN and CDR2 SVGIG (reference sequence). V was pared by 3 bases and J by 1 base, with 24 bases of the junction left unmatched. CDR3 region: CAWRTGGNSNSPHSLNYGYTF. CDR3 DNA: TGTGCCTGGAGGACAGGGGGGAATTCTAACTCCCCTCATTCCCTTAACTATGGCTACACCTTC.

The genes are TRBV27 and TRBJ1-5, with D uncertain. The V end was cut by 2 bases, the J end by 0 bases, with 8 bases between. The CDR3 sequence is 15 residues long. Germline CDR1 and CDR2: MNHEY and SMNVEV (reference sequence). DNA of the CDR3: TGTGCCAGCAGTTTAGGAGGATATAGCAATCAGCCCCAGCATTTT. This gives the protein CASSLGGYSNQPQHF.

This rearrangement joins TRBV27 to TRBJ2-2; 9 nucleotides agree with TRBD1. Germline V gene lookup returns CDR1 MNHEY and CDR2 SMNVEV (reference sequence). J lost 7 bases, V lost 2 bases, and 11 bases had no gene match. This CDR3 contains 17 residues. This chain's CDR3 is CASSLSWGQGLHGELFF. For the CDR3, the DNA is TGTGCCAGCAGTTTAAGTTGGGGACAGGGACTTCACGGGGAGCTGTTTTTT.

The chain has TRBV18 and TRBJ1-5; 7 nucleotides match TRBD1. This CDR3 is 18 amino acids long. J gave up 2 bases and V 3 bases, and 13 bases lay outside the gene matches. Germline V gives CDR1 KGHSH, CDR2 LQKENI. Here the CDR3 DNA reads TGTGCCAGCTCACCGGTCGACAGGGTAATAAGCGGCAATCAGCCCCAGCATTTT. Residues: CASSPVDRVISGNQPQHF.

J is TRBJ2-1 and V is TRBV27, with 12 bases lining up with TRBD1. With V trimmed by 2 bases and J by 8 bases, 7 bases remained unmatched. Germline-derived CDR1 and CDR2 are MNHEY and SMNVEV (reference sequence). CDR3 length: 16 amino acids. CDR3 protein: CASSLGGTGGFDEQFF. For the CDR3, the DNA is TGTGCCAGCAGTTTAGGAGGGACAGGGGGCTTCGATGAGCAGTTCTTC.

The chain recombines TRBV7-7 with TRBJ2-1, with a weak D call TRBD2 (6 bases). V was clipped by 0 bases and J by 10 bases, with 16 bases between them. There are 15 residues in the CDR3. Per the germline V gene, CDR1 is SSHAT and CDR2 is FNYEAQ (reference sequence). The CDR3 DNA reads TGTGCCAGCAGCTTAGCGGGAGGACTGTCGGGGGAGCAGTTCTTC. It yields the protein CASSLAGGLSGEQFF.

V gene TRBV20-1 combines with J gene TRBJ2-3; TRBD2 agrees at 11 bases. Trimming at V came to 3 bases and at J to 5 bases, leaving 10 bases not matched to a gene. The CDR3 length is 16 residues. Germline V CDR1 and CDR2: DFQATT, SNEGSKA (reference sequence). The CDR3 nucleotides are TGCAGTGCTAGTACCTCCATAGCGGGAGGGGGAGATACGCAGTATTTT. Translated, it gives CSASTSIAGGGDTQYF.

The chain couples TRBV7-2 to TRBJ2-5; 9 positions match TRBD2. Germline-derived CDR1 and CDR2 are SGHTA and FQGNSA. The CDR3 has 15 amino acids. With 1 base clipped from V and 7 bases from J, the junction kept 7 bases outside the gene matches. CDR3 nucleotides: TGTGCCAGCAGCTTAGGCGGTAGCGGGAGTAGGACCCAGTACTTC. The encoded protein is CASSLGGSGSRTQYF.

J is TRBJ1-1 and V is TRBV6-6, with D perhaps matching TRBD1 (6 bases). Germline assignment: CDR1 MNHNY and CDR2 SVGAGI (reference sequence). Trimming removed 5 bases at V and 1 base at J, with 11 bases between. CDR3 length: 14 residues. The CDR3 spells CASSLQGPNTEAFF. Written as DNA, the CDR3 is TGTGCCAGCAGTCTACAGGGTCCGAACACTGAAGCTTTCTTT.

V is TRBV23-1 and J is TRBJ2-2; D may be TRBD2 (5 bases). TRBV23-1 is sorted into the ORF group, with uncertain function. V lost 0 bases and J lost 7, with 15 bases in between. The CDR3 contains 16 residues. The CDR3: CASSQSSMRAYGELFF. The CDR3 bases are TGCGCCAGCAGTCAATCTTCGATGAGGGCTTACGGGGAGCTGTTTTTT.

The chain links TRBV27 to TRBJ2-1, with D perhaps matching TRBD2 (5 bases). Between the trimmed V and J ends, which lost 5 bases and 5 bases, there was a span of 16 bases. The CDR3 has 15 residues. Germline V gene data show CDR1 as MNHEY and CDR2 as SMNVEV (reference sequence). DNA of the CDR3: TGTGCCAGCAGTCGGGTGAGAGGAGGCCACAATGAGCAGTTCTTC. It codes for CASSRVRGGHNEQFF.

J is TRBJ2-1 and V is TRBV1; the table's D call, TRBD2, was not checked against the DNA. TRBV1 is recorded as a pseudogene. The CDR3 loop spans 15 amino acids. The CDR3 loop is CTSSAGLAVYNEQFF. Here the CDR3 DNA reads TGCACCAGCAGCGCGGGACTAGCGGTGTACAATGAGCAGTTCTTC.

V and J are TRBV19 and TRBJ2-7; possibly TRBD2 for D (6 bases). Germline lookup yields CDR1 LNHDA and CDR2 SQIVND (reference sequence). The V gene lost 3 bases and the J gene lost 4 bases, with 13 bases spanning the gap. The CDR3 consists of 14 residues. CDR3 sequence: CASSIAGSTYEQYF. The DNA for the CDR3 is TGTGCCAGTAGTATTGCGGGATCTACTTACGAGCAGTACTTC.